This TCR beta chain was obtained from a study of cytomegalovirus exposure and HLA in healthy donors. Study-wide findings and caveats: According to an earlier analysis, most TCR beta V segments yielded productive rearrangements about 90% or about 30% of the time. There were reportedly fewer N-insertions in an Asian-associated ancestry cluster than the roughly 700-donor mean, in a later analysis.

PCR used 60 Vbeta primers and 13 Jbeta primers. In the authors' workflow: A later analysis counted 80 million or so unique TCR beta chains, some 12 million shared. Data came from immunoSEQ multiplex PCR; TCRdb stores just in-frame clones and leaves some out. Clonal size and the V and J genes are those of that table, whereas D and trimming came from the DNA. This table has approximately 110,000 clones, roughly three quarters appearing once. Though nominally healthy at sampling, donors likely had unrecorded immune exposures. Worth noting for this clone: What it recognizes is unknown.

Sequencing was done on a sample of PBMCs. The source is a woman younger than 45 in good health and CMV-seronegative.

DNA for the CDR3: TGCGCCAGCAGCCAAGGATTAGCGACCAACACCGGGGAGCTGTTTTTT. Protein product: CASSQGLATNTGELFF. The chain links TRBV4-1 to TRBJ2-2; D is perhaps TRBD2 (5 bases). Germline CDR1 MGHRA, CDR2 YSYEKL. CDR3 size: 16 residues. The V end lost 1 base, the J end lost 2 bases, and 11 bases lay between the germline ends.